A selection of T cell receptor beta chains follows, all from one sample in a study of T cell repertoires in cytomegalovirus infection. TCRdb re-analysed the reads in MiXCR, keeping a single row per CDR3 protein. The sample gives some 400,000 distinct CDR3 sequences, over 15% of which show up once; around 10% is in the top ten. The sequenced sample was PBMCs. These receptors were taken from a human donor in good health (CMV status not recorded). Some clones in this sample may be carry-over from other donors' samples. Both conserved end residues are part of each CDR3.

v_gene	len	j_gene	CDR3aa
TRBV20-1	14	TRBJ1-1	CSARPHGRRTEAFF
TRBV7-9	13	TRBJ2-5	CASTLLGSETQYF
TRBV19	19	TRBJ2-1	CASSILGLAAWRSYNEQFF
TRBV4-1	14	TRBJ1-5	CASSQAGNNQPQHF
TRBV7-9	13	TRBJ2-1	CASSFGLANEQFF
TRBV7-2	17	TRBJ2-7	CASSSSGRDKNLYEQYF
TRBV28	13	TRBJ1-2	CASKVEAWDGYTF
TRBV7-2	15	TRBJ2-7	CASSLVRGDFYEQYF
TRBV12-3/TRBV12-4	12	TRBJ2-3	CASRQNGDTQYF
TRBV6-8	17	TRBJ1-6	CASSYSAHRVNNSPLHF
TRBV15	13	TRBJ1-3	CATSTESGNTIYF
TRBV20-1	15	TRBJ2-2	CSAKPGQINTGELFF
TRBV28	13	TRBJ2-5	CASRGPGGETQYF
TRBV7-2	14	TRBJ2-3	CASSIQGAVDTQYF
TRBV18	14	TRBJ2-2	CASSPTLEPGELFF
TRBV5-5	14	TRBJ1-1	CASSLWGGNTEAFF
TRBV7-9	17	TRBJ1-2	CASSLPPLAESGYGYTF
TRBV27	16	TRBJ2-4	CASSFYPDRIKNIQYF
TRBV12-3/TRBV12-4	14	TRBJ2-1	CASSFGVVDNEQFF
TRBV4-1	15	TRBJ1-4	CASSQGDREGEKLFF
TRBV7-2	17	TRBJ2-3	CASSPRRREWGTDTQYF
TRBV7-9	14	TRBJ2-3	CASSGRAWTDTQYF